This T cell receptor beta chain was recorded in a study of T-cell reconstitution after alpha-beta-depleted transplantation in children. The sample holds a few counts of this clonotype. Preparation of the TCRbeta library used unique molecular identifiers. TCRdb independently ran MiXCR on the PCR reads; one entry per CDR3 protein. The sample includes approximately 1,000,000 distinct CDR3 sequences, about 31% of them seen just once. Germline V lookup: CDR1 MDHEN, CDR2 SYDVKM. CDR3 size: 13 residues. The ends were cut back, 2 bases at V and 10 bases at J, with 12 bases in the middle. This specimen consisted of PBMCs, mostly from graft donor cells, obtained 360 days after TCRalphabeta/CD19-depleted stem cell transplant. The receptor's source is a boy under two years old who had a stem cell transplant for SCID, so the T cells may come from the graft donor. The rearrangement joins TRBV28 to TRBJ2-1; D possibly corresponds to TRBD1 (5 bases). In nucleotides, the CDR3 is TGTGCCAGCAGTTTACTGGGGCGATGGGAGCAGTTCTTC. This sequence encodes CASSLLGRWEQFF.